A single sample gave rise to the 16 T cell receptor beta chains below, sequenced in a study of blood T cell repertoires in COVID-19. The table came from immunoSEQ multiplex PCR; TCRdb's copy has only in-frame clones and leaves some out. Of hundreds of thousands of clones in the sample, 75% to 90% are singletons; the top ten hold around 14%. Sequencing input: peripheral blood. The receptor source for this set is a woman aged 70-85 years with COVID-19, enrolled during active disease.

This sequence joins TRBV7-9 and TRBJ2-1; D remains ambiguous. The CDR3 is 12 residues long. Trimming pared 2 bases from V and 9 bases from J, leaving 8 bases between. Germline lookup yields CDR1 SEHNR and CDR2 FQNEAQ (reference sequence). The CDR3 nucleotides read TGTGCCAGCAGCTTACCAGCGATTGAGCAGTTCTTC. The encoded protein is CASSLPAIEQFF.

The chain joins TRBV27 to TRBJ1-4; the D gene is possibly TRBD1 (5 bases). CDR1 is MNHEY and CDR2 is SMNVEV in the germline V gene (reference sequence). The CDR3 has 15 residues. Trimming took 0 bases from V and 0 from J, leaving 5 bases between them. The CDR3 region is CASSLSTATNEKLFF. CDR3 coding DNA: TGTGCCAGCAGTTTATCGACAGCAACTAATGAAAAACTGTTTTTT.

This clone was recorded once. This rearrangement joins TRBV27 to TRBJ1-4; 8 bases line up with TRBD1. J was trimmed by 3 bases and V by 7 bases; bases with no gene match: 4. Per the germline V gene, CDR1 is MNHEY and CDR2 is SMNVEV (reference sequence). This CDR3 spans 14 amino acids. The CDR3 is CASTRQGSNEKLFF. The CDR3 DNA follows: TGTGCCAGCACCCGACAGGGGTCTAATGAAAAACTGTTTTTT.

The V call is TRBV13, the J call TRBJ1-2, with TRBD1 matching 9 bases. V lost 0 bases to trimming and J lost 5 bases; unmatched junction nucleotides: 4. The CDR3 is made up of 15 amino acids. Germline-derived CDR1 and CDR2 are PRHDT and FYEKMQ (reference sequence). CDR3 protein: CASSLGGQGRYGYTF. CDR3 DNA sequence: TGTGCCAGCAGCTTAGGCGGACAGGGGAGATATGGCTACACCTTC. The full variable domain, completed using reference TRBV13 and TRBJ1-2, is AAGVIQSPRHLIKEKRETATLKCYPIPRHDTVYWYQQGPGQDPQFLISFYEKMQSDKGSIPDRFSAQQFSDYHSELNMSSLELGDSALYFCASSLGGQGRYGYTFGSGTRLTVV.

This clone appeared a few times. The V and J genes are TRBV19 and TRBJ1-2; D is undetermined. CDR1 is LNHDA and CDR2 is SQIVND in the germline V gene (reference sequence). V was clipped by 7 bases and J by 4 bases, with 16 bases between them. The CDR3 runs 14 residues. CDR3 sequence reads: CASNEGYRGYGYTF. The CDR3, as DNA: TGTGCCAGTAACGAAGGTTATAGAGGCTATGGCTACACCTTC.

This clone was counted once. This chain links TRBV9 with TRBJ2-3, with D maybe TRBD1 (6 bases). Trimming took 4 bases from V and 0 from J, leaving 12 bases between them. In germline, CDR1 is SGDLS, CDR2 YYNGEE. This CDR3 spans 15 amino acids. CDR3 nucleotides: TGTGCCAGCAGCAATGGGGACACTAGCACAGATACGCAGTATTTT. The encoded protein is CASSNGDTSTDTQYF.

This rearrangement joins TRBV29-1 to TRBJ1-2; the D gene is possibly TRBD1 (6 bases). CDR3 length equals 13 residues. Per the germline V gene, CDR1 is SQVTM and CDR2 is ANQGSEA. V was pared by 4 bases and J by 8 bases, with 17 bases between. The CDR3 loop is CSVVRDTSRGYTF. In DNA, the CDR3 is TGCAGCGTTGTGAGGGACACCTCTCGGGGCTACACCTTC.

The CDR3 DNA reads as TGCGCCAGCAACGACGGCGGCTACGAGCAGTACTTC. It specifies CASNDGGYEQYF. This chain joins TRBV5-1 and TRBJ2-7; D unclear. The CDR3 has 12 residues. V lost 6 bases, J lost 3 bases, and 10 bases lay in between. Germline CDR1 is SGHRS and CDR2 is YFSETQ.

V usage is TRBV2 and J usage is TRBJ2-3; tentatively, D is TRBD1 (6 bases). This CDR3 is built from 13 residues. Deletions cut 7 bases from V and 4 bases from J, with 12 bases between. Germline CDR1 reads SNHLY; CDR2 reads FYNNEI. The CDR3 sequence is CASNRDKPDTQYF. CDR3 DNA: TGTGCCAGCAACCGGGACAAGCCAGATACGCAGTATTTT. The variable domain in full, with the rest retrieved from reference TRBV2 and TRBJ2-3, is EPEVTQTPSHQVTQMGQEVILRCVPISNHLYFYWYRQILGQKVEFLVSFYNNEISEKSEIFDDQFSVERPDGSNFTLKIRSTKLEDSAMYFCASNRDKPDTQYFGPGTRLTVL.

The CDR3 sequence: CASSIDRTGTHYEQYF. CDR3 bases: TGTGCCAGTAGTATAGATCGGACAGGGACCCACTACGAGCAGTACTTC. The rearrangement uses TRBV19 and TRBJ2-7; TRBD1 matches 8 bases. Looked up from germline, CDR1 is LNHDA and CDR2 is SQIVND (reference sequence). The CDR3 runs 16 residues. The V and J ends lost 0 bases and 3 bases, in that order; junction bases with no gene match: 7.

The rearrangement joins TRBV6-4 to TRBJ2-7, with 8 bases that match TRBD2. Germline CDR1 and CDR2: MRHNA and SNTAGT. This CDR3 comprises 15 residues. V shed 7 bases, J shed 4 bases, and the junction held 12 bases outside the gene matches. The CDR3, as DNA: TGTGCCAGCACCGGGCTGGCTAGCGGGCGATACGAGCAGTACTTC. Translated: CASTGLASGRYEQYF.

This clone occurred a few times. The CDR3 DNA is TGTGCCAGCAGCTTACTAGCCGGGGAGCTGTTTTTT. Its protein is CASSLLAGELFF. J is TRBJ2-2 and V is TRBV7-2; D uncertain. The CDR3 loop spans 12 amino acids. CDR1 and CDR2 (germline): SGHTA, FQGNSA. Trimming stripped 2 bases from V and 6 bases from J, with 4 bases between.

The V and J genes are TRBV6-5 and TRBJ2-7, with 7 nucleotides matching TRBD1. Germline CDR1 is MNHEY and CDR2 is SVGAGI. The CDR3 runs to 15 residues. V was clipped by 5 bases and J by 3 bases; unmatched bases: 10. The CDR3 DNA reads TGTGCCAGCAGTACATACAGGGGTATAGTCTACGAGCAGTACTTC. It codes for CASSTYRGIVYEQYF.

This clone was observed a few times. Other DNA sequences in this sample translate to the same CDR3. The chain has TRBV5-6 and TRBJ2-3; the match to TRBD1 covers 9 bases. There are 15 residues in the CDR3. J gave up 4 bases and V 0 bases, and 3 bases lay outside the gene matches. Germline assignment: CDR1 SGHDT and CDR2 YYEEEE. The CDR3 coding sequence is TGTGCCAGCAGCTTGGACAGGGGGCGGGCAGATACGCAGTATTTT. Translation gives CASSLDRGRADTQYF.

For this clone: A junction end diverges from the germline sequence, so it may reflect a read error. V gene TRBV28 combines with J gene TRBJ2-1; possible D gene TRBD1, 6 bases. Germline values: CDR1 MDHEN, CDR2 SYDVKM. The CDR3 has 11 residues. CDR3 sequence: CAGGIDNEQFF. The CDR3 nucleotides read TGCGCTGGGGGCATCGACAATGAGCAGTTCTTC.

The rearrangement links TRBV4-2 to TRBJ1-2; TRBD1 matches at 12 bases. Trimming cost V 1 base and J 7 bases; bases outside gene matches: 7. The CDR3 spans 16 residues. The germline V gene encodes CDR1 LGHNA and CDR2 YNFKEQ. CDR3 in DNA: TGTGCCAGCAGCCAAGTCCCGGGACAGGGGGCACCTGGCTACACCTTC. Translating gives CASSQVPGQGAPGYTF.